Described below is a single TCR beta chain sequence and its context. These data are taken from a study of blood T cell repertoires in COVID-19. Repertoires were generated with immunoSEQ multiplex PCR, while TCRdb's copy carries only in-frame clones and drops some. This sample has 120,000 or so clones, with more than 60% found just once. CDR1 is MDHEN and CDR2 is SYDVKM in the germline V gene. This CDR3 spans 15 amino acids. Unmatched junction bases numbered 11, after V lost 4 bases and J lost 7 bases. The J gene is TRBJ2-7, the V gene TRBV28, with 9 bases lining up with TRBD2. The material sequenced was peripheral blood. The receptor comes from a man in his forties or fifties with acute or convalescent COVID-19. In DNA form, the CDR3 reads TGTGCCAGCAGTTGGGGACTAGCTGGGAGTGGGGAGCAGTACTTC. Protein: CASSWGLAGSGEQYF.